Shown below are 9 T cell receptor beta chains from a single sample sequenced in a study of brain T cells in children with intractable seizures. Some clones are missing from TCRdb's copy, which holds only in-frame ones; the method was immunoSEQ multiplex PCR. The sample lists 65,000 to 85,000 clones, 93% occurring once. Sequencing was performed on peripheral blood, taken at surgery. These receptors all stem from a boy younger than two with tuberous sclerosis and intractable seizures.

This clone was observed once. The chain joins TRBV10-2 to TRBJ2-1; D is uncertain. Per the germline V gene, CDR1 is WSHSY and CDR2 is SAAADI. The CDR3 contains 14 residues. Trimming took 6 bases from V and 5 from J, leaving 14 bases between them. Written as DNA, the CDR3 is TGCGCCAGCAGAGGGCAAGCAGGCGACAATGAGCAGTTCTTC. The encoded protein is CASRGQAGDNEQFF.

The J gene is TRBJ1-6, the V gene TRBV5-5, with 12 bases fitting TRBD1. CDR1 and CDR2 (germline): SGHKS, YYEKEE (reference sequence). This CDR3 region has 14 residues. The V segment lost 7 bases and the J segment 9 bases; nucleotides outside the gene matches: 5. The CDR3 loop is CASGPGQGASPLHF. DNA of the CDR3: TGTGCCAGCGGCCCGGGACAGGGGGCTTCACCCCTCCACTTT.

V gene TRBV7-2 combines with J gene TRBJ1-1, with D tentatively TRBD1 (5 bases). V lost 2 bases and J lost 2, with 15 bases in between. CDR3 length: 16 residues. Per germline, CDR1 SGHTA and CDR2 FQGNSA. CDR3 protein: CASSLIFGGDNTEAFF. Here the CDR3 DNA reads TGTGCCAGCAGCTTAATTTTCGGGGGGGATAACACTGAAGCTTTCTTT.

This CDR3 is CASTWWASSNQPQHF. The CDR3 nucleotides are TGTGCCAGTACATGGTGGGCCTCTAGCAATCAGCCCCAGCATTTT. The chain is built from TRBV19 and TRBJ1-5; D is unclear. V was cut by 7 bases and J by 0 bases, with 13 bases left in between. The CDR3 is made up of 15 amino acids. Germline V gene sequence: CDR1 LNHDA, CDR2 SQIVND (reference sequence).

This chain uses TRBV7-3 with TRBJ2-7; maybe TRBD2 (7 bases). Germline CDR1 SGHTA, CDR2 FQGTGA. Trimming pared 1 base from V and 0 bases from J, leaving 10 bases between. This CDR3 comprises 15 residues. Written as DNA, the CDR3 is TGTGCCAGCAGCTTAAGGGGGGGCAGCTCCTACGAGCAGTACTTC. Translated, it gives CASSLRGGSSYEQYF.

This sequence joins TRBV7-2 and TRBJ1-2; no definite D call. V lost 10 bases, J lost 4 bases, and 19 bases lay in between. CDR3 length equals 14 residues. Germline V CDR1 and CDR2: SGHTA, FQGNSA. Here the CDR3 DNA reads TGTGCCATCTCACCTGGGCAGTCTGTCTATGGCTACACCTTC. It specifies CAISPGQSVYGYTF.

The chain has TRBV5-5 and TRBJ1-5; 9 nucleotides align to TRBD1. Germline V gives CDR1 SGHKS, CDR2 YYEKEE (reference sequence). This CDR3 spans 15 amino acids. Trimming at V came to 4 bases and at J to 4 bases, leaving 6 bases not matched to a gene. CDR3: CASSTGTGNNQPQHF. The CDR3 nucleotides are TGTGCCAGCAGCACCGGGACAGGGAATAATCAGCCCCAGCATTTT.

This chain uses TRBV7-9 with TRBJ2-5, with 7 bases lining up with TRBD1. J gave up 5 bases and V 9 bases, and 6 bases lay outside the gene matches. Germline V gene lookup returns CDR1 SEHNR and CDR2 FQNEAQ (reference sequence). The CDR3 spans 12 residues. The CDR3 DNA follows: TGTGCCAGTAGACAGGGAGAGGAGACCCAGTACTTC. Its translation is CASRQGEETQYF.

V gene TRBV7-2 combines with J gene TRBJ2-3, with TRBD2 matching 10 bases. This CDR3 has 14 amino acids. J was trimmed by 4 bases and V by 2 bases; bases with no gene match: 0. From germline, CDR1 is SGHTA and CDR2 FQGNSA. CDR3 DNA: TGTGCCAGCAGCTTACTAGCGGGAGCAGATACGCAGTATTTT. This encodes CASSLLAGADTQYF.